This T cell receptor (beta chain) stems from a study of blood T cell repertoires in COVID-19. Overall study: From T cells, B-cell-depleted T cells, or PBMCs came the material, which was cDNA or gDNA.

The CDR3 extends over 14 amino acids. Per the germline V gene, CDR1 is SGHTA and CDR2 is FQGNSA. J was trimmed by 2 bases and V by 8 bases; bases with no gene match: 5. Under the authors' procedure: Amplification with reference gene primers provided the estimates of nucleated cell counts. Method: immunoSEQ multiplex PCR; TCRdb's copy keeps in-frame clones and lacks some. The D gene and trimming were derived from the DNA, and the V and J assignments and clone size from that table. The repertoire has around 130,000 clones, 85% to 90% of them found once; the top ten carry around 4%. The sequenced material came from peripheral blood. This sequence joins TRBV7-2 and TRBJ2-7; 11 bases map to TRBD2. The clonotype comes from a man aged 60 to 75 with acute or convalescent COVID-19. The chain's CDR3 is CASVSGRGPYEQYF. The CDR3 nucleotides read TGTGCCAGCGTTAGCGGGAGGGGCCCCTACGAGCAGTACTTC.